The rows below give T cell receptor beta chains drawn from one sample of a study of OX40 agonist ivuxolimab in advanced cancers. Only in-frame clones appear in the TCRdb table, and some are missing; sequencing was by immunoSEQ multiplex PCR. The sample carries 65,000 to 80,000 clones, over 90% recorded once. Specimen: CD4+ or CD8+ T cells sorted from blood, collected in a trial of the OX40 agonist ivuxolimab. Receptor source: an adult with an advanced solid tumor such as melanoma, head and neck, liver or kidney cancer. CDR3s include the opening cysteine and the closing phenylalanine or tryptophan. A D gene is named only where the DNA matches it firmly. Only some rows state a clone size, as once, few, many or a class for expanded clones.

abundance,v_gene,j_gene,d_gene,CDR3nt,CDR3aa
few,TRBV18,TRBJ1-2,.,TGTGCCAGCTCACCAAGCGACATTGATAACTATGGCTACACCTTC,CASSPSDIDNYGYTF
.,TRBV30,TRBJ2-3,.,TGTGCCTGGATGGGGGATACGCAGTATTTT,CAWMGDTQYF
.,TRBV19,TRBJ1-5,.,TGTGCCAGTAGTATAGATGGGCCAGACTCCGATCAGCCCCAGCATTTT,CASSIDGPDSDQPQHF
.,TRBV9,TRBJ2-1,TRBD2,TGTGCCAGCAGCACACCTTTACTAGCGGGGGGGACGTATGAGCAGTTCTTC,CASSTPLLAGGTYEQFF
.,TRBV18,TRBJ1-1,.,TGTGCCAGCTCGCCCGGCCAAGGGCTGATGAACACTGAAGCTTTCTTT,CASSPGQGLMNTEAFF
.,TRBV11-2,TRBJ2-7,.,TGTGCCAGCAGCTCGGGTCGAGGCGACGAGCAGTACTTC,CASSSGRGDEQYF
.,TRBV20-1,TRBJ2-5,.,TGCAGTGCTAGTGTTGGGGAGACCCAGTACTTC,CSASVGETQYF
.,TRBV19,TRBJ2-2,TRBD2,TGTGCCAGTAGCCGAACCCGGGAGGGCCTAGACACCGGGGAGCTGTTTTTT,CASSRTREGLDTGELFF
.,TRBV28,TRBJ1-1,TRBD1,TGTGCCAGCAGGGGACAGGGGGAACCTGAAGCTTTCTTT,CASRGQGEPEAFF
.,TRBV28,TRBJ2-1,.,TGTGCCAGCAGTGCCATCAATGAGCAGTTCTTC,CASSAINEQFF
.,TRBV5-4,TRBJ2-3,.,TGTGCCAGCAGCGCCAACACAGATACGCAGTATTTT,CASSANTDTQYF
.,TRBV11-2,TRBJ1-4,TRBD1,TGTGCCAGCACCCATCCCGGACAGGGCAATGAAAAACTGTTTTTT,CASTHPGQGNEKLFF
.,TRBV7-6,TRBJ2-1,TRBD2,TGTGCCAGCAGCTTAGGGTCGGCGGGAGCCTACAATGAGCAGTTCTTC,CASSLGSAGAYNEQFF
.,TRBV2,TRBJ2-7,TRBD1,TGTGCCAGCAGTGAGCGAGACAGGGGCTACGAGCAGTACTTC,CASSERDRGYEQYF
.,TRBV9,TRBJ2-3,TRBD1,TGTGCCAGCAGCGAACAGGGGGTTCCCACAGATACGCAGTATTTT,CASSEQGVPTDTQYF
.,TRBV19,TRBJ1-1,.,TGTGCCAGTACCGACAGCTTGAACACTGAAGCTTTCTTT,CASTDSLNTEAFF
.,TRBV2,TRBJ2-7,.,TGTGCCAGCAGAACTGAATACGAGCAGTACTTC,CASRTEYEQYF
.,TRBV19,TRBJ2-2,TRBD2,TGTGCCAGTAGTATTAGCGGGAGAGGGGAGCTGTTTTTT,CASSISGRGELFF
.,TRBV28,TRBJ1-2,.,TGTGCCAGCAGTTTCTCATCGGGGGCGAACTATGGCTACACCTTC,CASSFSSGANYGYTF
.,TRBV27,TRBJ2-7,.,TGTGCCAGCAGTTTAGGGCAGGGGAGCTACGAGCAGTACTTC,CASSLGQGSYEQYF
.,TRBV19,TRBJ2-1,TRBD2,TGTGCCAGTAGTTATAGCGGGAGACATGAGCAGTTCTTC,CASSYSGRHEQFF
.,TRBV27,TRBJ2-1,TRBD2,TGTGCCAGCAGTCCGAGGCTAGCGGGAGTTCTCAATGAGCAGTTCTTC,CASSPRLAGVLNEQFF
.,TRBV30,TRBJ2-7,TRBD1,TGTGCCTGGAGTAATACAGGGGTAGCCTACGAGCAGTACTTC,CAWSNTGVAYEQYF
.,TRBV7-6,TRBJ1-5,.,TGTGCCAGCAGCTTCCAGCATTTT,CASSFQHF
once,TRBV4-1,TRBJ1-2,TRBD1,TGCGCCAGCAGCCCAGGGGGACAGGGGCCTAACTATGGCTACACCTTC,CASSPGGQGPNYGYTF
.,TRBV5-1,TRBJ1-1,.,TGCGCCAGCAGCTTGGTAGCGCAGGGCGGGAACACTGAAGCTTTCTTT,CASSLVAQGGNTEAFF
once,TRBV19,TRBJ2-5,TRBD1,TGTGCCAGTAGTGGAAGACAGGGGGTAGTTGAGACCCAGTACTTC,CASSGRQGVVETQYF
once,TRBV4-3,TRBJ2-7,.,TGCGCCAGCAGCCAAGATATGCACGAGCAGTACTTC,CASSQDMHEQYF
.,TRBV9,TRBJ2-1,.,TGTGCCAGCAGCGTTCGCTACAATGAGCAGTTCTTC,CASSVRYNEQFF